This T cell receptor (beta chain) was found in a study of a mutant IDH1 vaccine in newly diagnosed glioma. For the study at large: Initiation of the vaccine course occurred 4-6 weeks after radiotherapy alone, or alongside temozolomide cycles. Patients previously underwent radiotherapy, temozolomide, or both, and most underwent both. Study-wide results and caveats: The study observed vaccine-induced immune responses in roughly 93% of patients. No link was apparently found between pseudoprogression and changes in top peripheral T cell clonotypes.

This CDR3 has 15 amino acids. Germline loops: CDR1 MGHDK, CDR2 SYGVNS. Trimming pared 4 bases from V and 2 bases from J, leaving 11 bases between. Time point specified: week 5, during vaccination. The study gave 300 ug of mutant IDH1 20-mer peptide per vaccine dose, with topical imiquimod. Sequencing was performed with immunoSEQ multiplex PCR; in TCRdb, only in-frame clones are kept and a portion is missing. The data hold 35,000 to 45,000 clones, with 81% observed a single time. In regard to this clone: Its antigen is undetermined.

The sample here was PBMCs, taken from a glioma patient whose treatment included an IDH1 peptide vaccine. The sequence derives from a man in his fifties or sixties with glioma. The rearrangement uses TRBV25-1 and TRBJ2-2; D call uncertain. The DNA of the CDR3 is TGTGCCAGCAGTGCCCCGTTGGGTAACACCGGGGAGCTGTTTTTT. It yields the protein CASSAPLGNTGELFF.